This T cell receptor (beta chain) was identified in a study of blood T cell repertoires in COVID-19 (dated by TCRdb to 2020 to 2021). Regarding the research as a whole: Samples covering the acute and convalescent phases of COVID-19 were provided by collaborators in the United States, Italy and Spain. The material from the prospective study consisted of cDNA or gDNA derived from T cells, B-cell-depleted T cells, or PBMCs. The dataset comprised deeply sampled blood TCRbeta repertoires from subjects exposed to, actively infected with, or recovered from COVID-19. A freely available public database, intended as a resource for researchers studying the immune response to SARS-CoV-2, is where the repertoires were released. Samples came from the ongoing ImmuneRACE study (first 160 participants) plus 1,254 subjects from 6 global collaborators. The sample metadata nearly always contained a de-identified subject ID, COVID-19 status, age in years and sex. Where available, HLA class I and class II types were obtained from metadata supplied by the sample provider rather than from assay-based typing.

For this clone: Its antigen is still unknown. No quality values exist for individual bases; no much larger clone is one base distant.

The junction shows trimming of 5 bases on V and 0 bases on J, and the gene matches do not reach 10 bases of it. The CDR3, cysteine through phenylalanine, is 17 amino acids long. The only DNA kept is the CDR3, 51 bases in frame from the first base. The germline V gene (reference sequence) gives CDR1 as PRHDT and CDR2 as FYEKMQ. The immunoSEQ Assay, a bias-controlled multiplex PCR, was used to amplify TCRbeta CDR3 regions from genomic DNA. The original methods were these. Nucleated cell counts per sample were estimated from amplification of reference gene primers within the assay. To quantify the absolute abundance of each unique TCRbeta CDR3 rearrangement, sequence reads were collapsed and filtered. For each sample, productive Simpson clonality was calculated as the square root of Simpson's diversity index over productive rearrangements. The immuneACCESS repertoire file appears here via TCRdb, limited to in-frame rearrangements. These files lack a portion of the clones; in checked studies, under half of the deficit traces to unresolved V genes, and the cause of the others is not known. That table gives V, J and clone size, and the DNA gave D and trimming. This sample gives more than 130,000 clones in total; 88% of them show up just once. 8% to 11% of the sample comes from the top ten.

Overall results and qualifications from the work: The quantity of clinical and demographic metadata differed by source and by participant and was supplied without curation.

Whole blood was collected in K2EDTA tubes by collaborating institutions according to the institutions' own protocols. Collaborator samples were shipped for TCRbeta analysis as frozen whole blood, isolated PBMCs, or DNA extracted from either sample type. Sequencing was carried out using peripheral blood. This receptor chain uses TRBV13 and TRBJ1-3, with 7 bases aligning to TRBD1. The origin of this receptor is a man between 50 and 59 years old with active or convalescent COVID-19. DNA sequence: TGTGCCAGCAGCAACAGGGGCTTATTACACTCTGGAAACACCATATATTTT. Its product reads: CASSNRGLLHSGNTIYF.